The sequence of this T cell receptor beta chain was determined in a study of read filtering for tumor transcriptome and immune sequencing. Study-level background: TCR-mapped reads were about 4.05 to 10.27 million with IR-seq versus about 85 to 1,300 with RNA-seq. Study-level points and caveats: About 81.9% of IR-seq clonotypes had one read, totaling around 4% of reads; RNA-seq: 74.6% and 44.6%. Correlation between methods rose after single-read clonotypes were removed.

This clonotype came up many times. The antigen remains undetermined. This CDR3 has 15 amino acids. The germline gives CDR1 SGHRS, CDR2 YFSETQ. The V end was cut by 0 bases, the J end by 5 bases, with 14 bases between. The library was built from 400 ng RNA with molecular barcoded adaptors for alpha/delta and beta/gamma chains. TCRdb recomputed calls from the reads with MiXCR, one row per CDR3 protein. The table lists under 35,000 distinct CDR3 sequences, around a sixth of them singletons. What was sequenced was a population of CD138-negative cells sorted from bone marrow. The TCR originated in a donor aged 40 or older with multiple myeloma. V gene TRBV5-1 combines with J gene TRBJ2-5; a weak D match, TRBD1 (5 bases). The CDR3 DNA is TGCGCCAGCAGCTTGGTGACAGTACCAAGGGAGACCCAGTACTTC. It codes for CASSLVTVPRETQYF.